A selection of T cell receptor beta chains follows, all from one sample in a study of blood T cell repertoires in COVID-19. TCRdb's copy holds only in-frame clones and misses some; the assay was immunoSEQ multiplex PCR. This table has some 96,000 clones, 70% to 90% appearing once. Material for sequencing was peripheral blood. The receptor source for this set is a human donor in a cohort sampled during active COVID-19. The CDR3 runs from the conserved cysteine through the conserved F or W. The D gene is left open where the match is weak. Not every row has a clone size; where given, it reads once, few, many or a size class.

TRBJ1-1 . . TRBV7-2 CASSAMGGGTEAFF TGTGCCAGCAGCGCCATGGGGGGGGGAACTGAAGCTTTCTTT
TRBJ2-7 . . TRBV7-2 CASSSDRLVKQYF TGTGCCAGCAGCTCCGATAGACTAGTCAAGCAGTACTTC
TRBJ1-1 . . TRBV6-6 CASSFGNTEAFF TGTGCCAGCAGTTTCGGGAACACTGAAGCTTTCTTT
TRBJ2-2 . . TRBV7-2 CASSLASANTGELFF TGTGCCAGCAGCTTAGCCTCAGCGAACACCGGGGAGCTGTTTTTT
TRBJ2-1 . TRBD1 TRBV29-1 CSVVQGLYNEQFF TGCAGCGTTGTACAGGGGCTCTACAATGAGCAGTTCTTC
TRBJ1-5 . . TRBV6-2/TRBV6-3 CASSYGFGGFSNQPQHF TGTGCCAGCAGTTACGGATTCGGAGGCTTTAGCAATCAGCCCCAGCATTTT
TRBJ2-7 . . TRBV7-8 CASSLFSVGRDEQYF TGTGCCAGCAGCTTGTTCTCGGTCGGCCGGGACGAGCAGTACTTC
TRBJ2-7 few TRBD1 TRBV14 CASSPRQGYEQYF TGTGCCAGCAGCCCGCGACAGGGGTACGAGCAGTACTTC
TRBJ1-4 . TRBD1 TRBV5-1 CASSLQGTNEKLFF TGCGCCAGCAGCTTACAGGGGACTAATGAAAAACTGTTTTTT
TRBJ1-2 . TRBD1 TRBV6-5 CASSYSGTGLGPGYTF TGTGCCAGCAGTTACAGCGGGACAGGACTAGGCCCTGGCTACACCTTC
TRBJ1-1 . TRBD1 TRBV6-5 CASRATGTGRAEAFF TGTGCCAGCAGAGCCACCGGGACAGGAAGGGCTGAAGCTTTCTTT
TRBJ2-1 . . TRBV4-1 CASSRGTASSYNEQFF TGCGCCAGCAGCCGGGGGACTGCGAGCTCCTACAATGAGCAGTTCTTC
TRBJ1-3 . . TRBV2 CASTPIQGWEDTIYF TGTGCCAGCACTCCGATTCAGGGGTGGGAAGACACCATATATTTT
TRBJ2-5 once TRBD2 TRBV5-1 CASSTSGWGETQYF TGCGCCAGCAGTACTAGCGGGTGGGGAGAGACCCAGTACTTC
TRBJ1-4 once TRBD1 TRBV2 CASSRQGGEKLFF TGTGCCAGCAGCCGACAGGGGGGGGAAAAACTGTTTTTT
TRBJ2-1 few TRBD2 TRBV6-2/TRBV6-3 CASSYSGLAGTFF TGTGCCAGCAGTTACTCGGGACTAGCGGGAACTTTCTTC
TRBJ1-5 . . TRBV12-3/TRBV12-4 CASSLGVIQPQHF TGTGCCAGCAGTTTAGGTGTTATCCAGCCCCAGCATTTT
TRBJ2-2 . TRBD2 TRBV11-3 CASSPRGGFTGELFF TGTGCCAGCAGCCCAAGGGGAGGGTTTACCGGGGAGCTGTTTTTT
TRBJ1-4 . . TRBV19 CASSTRQEILKLFF TGTGCCAGTAGTACCCGACAGGAGATCCTCAAACTGTTTTTT
TRBJ2-5 . . TRBV7-9 CASSLGLPEETQYF TGTGCCAGCAGCTTAGGACTACCGGAGGAGACCCAGTACTTC
TRBJ1-1 few . TRBV18 CASSATENTEAFF TGTGCCAGCTCGGCCACAGAGAACACTGAAGCTTTCTTT
TRBJ1-4 . . TRBV2 CASSESGRPTNEKLFF TGTGCCAGCAGTGAAAGCGGGAGACCAACTAATGAAAAACTGTTTTTT
TRBJ1-4 . TRBD1 TRBV18 CASSPPRAGGNEKLFF TGTGCCAGCTCACCACCTAGGGCAGGGGGAAATGAAAAACTGTTTTTT
TRBJ1-5 . . TRBV7-2 CASSLASQNNQPQHF TGTGCCAGCAGCTTAGCTTCCCAAAACAATCAGCCCCAGCATTTT
TRBJ2-1 . TRBD1 TRBV7-2 CASSLGIGTVNLNEQFF TGTGCCAGCAGCTTAGGCATTGGGACAGTAAATCTCAATGAGCAGTTCTTC
TRBJ2-2 . TRBD2 TRBV5-4 CASSLGGLAGNTGELFF TGTGCCAGCAGCTTGGGGGGACTAGCGGGGAACACCGGGGAGCTGTTTTTT
TRBJ2-7 few . TRBV21-1 CASSKVALAGSYEQYF TGTGCCAGCAGCAAAGTCGCACTAGCGGGATCCTACGAGCAGTACTTC
TRBJ2-1 . . TRBV6-2/TRBV6-3 CASSYRAYNEQFF TGTGCCAGCAGTTACCGGGCCTACAATGAGCAGTTCTTC
TRBJ2-5 . TRBD1 TRBV7-9 CASSLVGQGGETQYF TGTGCCAGCAGCTTAGTGGGACAGGGAGGAGAGACCCAGTACTTC
TRBJ1-2 . . TRBV5-4 CASSPAGQWGDYGYTF TGTGCCAGCAGTCCGGCCGGACAGTGGGGAGACTATGGCTACACCTTC
TRBJ1-2 . TRBD1 TRBV2 CASLGQESNYGYTF TGTGCCAGCCTAGGACAGGAGTCTAACTATGGCTACACCTTC
TRBJ1-4 . TRBD1 TRBV7-2 CASSSSGQGHEKLFF TGTGCCAGCAGCTCCTCGGGACAGGGACATGAAAAACTGTTTTTT
TRBJ2-2 . . TRBV19 CASRFVLANTGELFF TGTGCCAGTAGGTTCGTCCTAGCGAACACCGGGGAGCTGTTTTTT
TRBJ2-4 once . TRBV7-9 CASSPWQENIQYF TGTGCCAGCAGCCCCTGGCAGGAAAACATTCAGTACTTC